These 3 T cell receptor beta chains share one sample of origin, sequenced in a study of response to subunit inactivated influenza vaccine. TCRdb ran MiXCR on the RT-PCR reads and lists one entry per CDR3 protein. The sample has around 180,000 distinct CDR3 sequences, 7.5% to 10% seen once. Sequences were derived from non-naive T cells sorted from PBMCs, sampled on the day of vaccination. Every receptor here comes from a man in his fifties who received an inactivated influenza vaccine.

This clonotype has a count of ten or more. CDR3 sequence (DNA): TGCGCCAGCAGTGGCGGGGGCGGCGGTGAGCAGTTCTTC. This gives the protein CASSGGGGGEQFF. The chain carries TRBV5-1 and TRBJ2-1; TRBD2 is a possible D gene (7 bases). This CDR3 has 13 residues. V gave up 5 bases and J gave up 9 bases, with 15 bases separating them. CDR1 SGHRS and CDR2 YFSETQ come from the germline V gene.

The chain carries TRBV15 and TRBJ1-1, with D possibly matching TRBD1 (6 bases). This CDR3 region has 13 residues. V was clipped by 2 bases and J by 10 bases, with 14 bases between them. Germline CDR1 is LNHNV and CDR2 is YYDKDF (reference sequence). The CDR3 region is CATSRQGGLRAFF. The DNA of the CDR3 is TGTGCCACCAGCAGACAAGGGGGGCTGAGAGCTTTCTTT.

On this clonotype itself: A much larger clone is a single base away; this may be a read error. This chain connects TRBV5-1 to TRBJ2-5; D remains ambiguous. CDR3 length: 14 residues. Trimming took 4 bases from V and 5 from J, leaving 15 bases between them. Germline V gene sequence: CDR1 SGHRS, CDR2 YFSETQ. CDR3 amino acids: CASSGRGAMETQYF. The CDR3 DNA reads TGCGCCAGCAGCGGACGAGGAGCGATGGAGACCCAGTACTTC.